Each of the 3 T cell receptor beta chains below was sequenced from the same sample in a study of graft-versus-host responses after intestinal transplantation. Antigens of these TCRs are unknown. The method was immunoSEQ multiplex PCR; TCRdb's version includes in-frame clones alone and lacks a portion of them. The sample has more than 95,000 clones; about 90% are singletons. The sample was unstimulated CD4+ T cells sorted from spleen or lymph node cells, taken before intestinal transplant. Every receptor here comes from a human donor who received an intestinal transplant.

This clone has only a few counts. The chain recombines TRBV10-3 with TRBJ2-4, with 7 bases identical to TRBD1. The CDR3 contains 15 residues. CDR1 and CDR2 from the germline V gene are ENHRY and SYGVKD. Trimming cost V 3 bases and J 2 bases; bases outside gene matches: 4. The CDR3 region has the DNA TGTGCCATCAGTGACAGGGGGTTATCCAAAAACATTCAGTACTTC. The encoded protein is CAISDRGLSKNIQYF.

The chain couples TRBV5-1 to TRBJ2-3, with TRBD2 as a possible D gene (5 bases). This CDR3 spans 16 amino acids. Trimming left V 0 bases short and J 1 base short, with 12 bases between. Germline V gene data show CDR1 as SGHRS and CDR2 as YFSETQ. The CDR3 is CASSLGRGLGTDTQYF. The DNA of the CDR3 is TGCGCCAGCAGCTTGGGGAGAGGGTTGGGCACAGATACGCAGTATTTT.

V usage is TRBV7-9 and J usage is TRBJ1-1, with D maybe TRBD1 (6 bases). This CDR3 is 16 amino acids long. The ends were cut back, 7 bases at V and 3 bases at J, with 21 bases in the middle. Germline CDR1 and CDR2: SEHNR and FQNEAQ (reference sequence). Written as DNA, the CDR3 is TGTGCCAGCATGGGGGGTTCAGCAGGGGCGTACACTGAAGCTTTCTTT. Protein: CASMGGSAGAYTEAFF.